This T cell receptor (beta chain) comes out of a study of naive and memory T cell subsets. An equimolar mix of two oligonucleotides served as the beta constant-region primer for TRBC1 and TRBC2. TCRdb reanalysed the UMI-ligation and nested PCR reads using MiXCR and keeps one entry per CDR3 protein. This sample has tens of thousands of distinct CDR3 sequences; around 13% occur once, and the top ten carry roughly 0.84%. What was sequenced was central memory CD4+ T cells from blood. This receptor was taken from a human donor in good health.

The CDR3 nucleotides read TGTGCCAGTAGTATATCGGGACAAGGGATCTACGAGCAGTACTTC. Its protein is CASSISGQGIYEQYF. The chain joins TRBV19 to TRBJ2-7; the D gene is possibly TRBD1 (6 bases). This CDR3 has 15 amino acids. Trimming stripped 2 bases from V and 3 bases from J, with 14 bases between. Germline V CDR1 and CDR2: LNHDA, SQIVND (reference sequence).